Listed here is a single TCR beta chain. Its antigen target is currently unknown. Sequencing used a NextSeq 550. The Human TCR Profiling Kit (MiLaboratory) was used to prepare UMI-labeled 5' RACE TRB cDNA libraries. cDNA synthesis used the entire amount of extracted RNA, and PCR amplification then used the entire amount of cDNA produced. Libraries were prepared in parallel with an identical number of PCR cycles. The original pipeline was this. With a requirement of at least two reads per UMI, MIGEC and MiXCR extracted about 48,000 +/- 9,800 unique UMI-labeled TRB cDNA molecules per library. On average, each library contained about 40,000 +/- 10,000 functional in-frame TRB CDR3 nucleotide clonotypes without stop codons. Diversity metrics, including normalized Shannon-Wiener and Chao1, were computed in VDJtools after downsampling to 5000 UMI-labeled TRB molecules per sample. VDJtools was used to calculate clonotype-size-weighted physicochemical properties of the central five CDR3 residues, namely interaction energy, strength, volume and Kidera factor 4. Reads reprocessed by TCRdb are summarized as one entry per CDR3 protein sequence, and DNA is absent. TCRdb's processing, not the study's, gives the V and J calls here. Per the sample table, the count is tens of thousands of distinct CDR3 sequences. The ten top clones hold over 12% of the sample.

The data were obtained in a study of CXCR3-negative and CXCR3-positive naive CD8 T cells (dated by TCRdb to about 2019). Some background on the complete study: In total, approximately 140 million TRB reads were obtained, which works out to roughly 1.5 +/- 0.3 million reads per library. Diversity and physicochemical repertoire analyses covered some eleven donors pooled from two independent experiments. The TRBV-TRBJ cluster analysis covered naive subsets from several donors and memory cells from 3 donors.

For CDR1 and CDR2, the germline V gene (reference sequence) lists LNHDA and SQIVND. The cysteine opens and the phenylalanine closes a CDR3 of 13 amino acids. No nucleotide data were recorded. Overall results and qualifications from the work: Surface CD5, linked to self-reactivity in mice, was comparable between naive subsets; TCR interaction strength was therefore also inferred from TRB CDR3 physicochemical properties. Freshly isolated PBMCs were used for most assays because CXCR3 expression partially decreased after cryopreservation. Within the same donor, TRBV-TRBJ usage looked similar between naive CXCR3-negative and CXCR3-positive cells, but memory cells had distinct patterns. Both naive subsets had comparably high repertoire diversity, while memory CD8+ T cells had much lower repertoire diversity.

For every CD8+ T cell subset, fewer than 350,000 cells were flow-sorted straight into RLT lysis buffer, and each subset was sorted in triplicate. Peripheral blood mononuclear cells were isolated from buffy coats by standard density gradient centrifugation. Total RNA was extracted from sorted cells with an RNeasy Mini Kit. What was sequenced was memory CD8+ T cells from blood. The sample's cell subset or site, from its label and the paper: conventional CD8+ memory T cells (TMEM), sorted as controls. The receptor comes from a human donor in good health. Some clones in this sample may be carry-over from other donors' samples. The chain is encoded by TRBV19 joined to TRBJ1-1. The CDR3 region has the sequence CASSGTLNTEAFF.